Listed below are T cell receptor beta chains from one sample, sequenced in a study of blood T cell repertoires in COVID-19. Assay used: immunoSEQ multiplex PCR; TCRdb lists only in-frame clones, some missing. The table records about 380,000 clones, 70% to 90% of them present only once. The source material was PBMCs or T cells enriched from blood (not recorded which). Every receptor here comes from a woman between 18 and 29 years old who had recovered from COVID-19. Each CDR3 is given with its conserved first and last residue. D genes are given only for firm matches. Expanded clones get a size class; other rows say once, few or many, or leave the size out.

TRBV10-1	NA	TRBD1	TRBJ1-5	TGCGCCAGCGCCGGGACAGGGCAGAAAAATCAGCCCCAGCATTTT	CASAGTGQKNQPQHF
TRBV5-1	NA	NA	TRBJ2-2	TGCGCCAGCAGAAGCAACAGCTTGAGCACCGGGGAGCTGTTTTTT	CASRSNSLSTGELFF
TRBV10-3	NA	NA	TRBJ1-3	TGTGCCGTAACCGGGGGCTCTGGAAACACCATATATTTT	CAVTGGSGNTIYF
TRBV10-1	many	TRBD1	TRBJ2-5	TGCGCCAGCAGTGCTGGGACAGGGGGGACGGAGACCCAGTACTTC	CASSAGTGGTETQYF
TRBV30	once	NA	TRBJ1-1	TGTGCCTGGGACAGGATGAACACTGAAGCTTTCTTT	CAWDRMNTEAFF
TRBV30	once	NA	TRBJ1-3	TGTGCCTGGAACCGGGGGATCGGAAACACCATATATTTT	CAWNRGIGNTIYF
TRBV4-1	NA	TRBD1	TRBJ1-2	TGCGCCAGCAGCCAAGAAAGGGGACAGGCTAACTATGGCTACACCTTC	CASSQERGQANYGYTF
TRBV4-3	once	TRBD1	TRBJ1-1	TGCGCCAGCAGCCAGTGGGGACAGCAGAACACTGAAGCTTTCTTT	CASSQWGQQNTEAFF
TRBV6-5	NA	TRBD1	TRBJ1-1	TGTGCCAGCAGTCTCTCCGGACAGGGAATGGCTGAAGCTTTCTTT	CASSLSGQGMAEAFF
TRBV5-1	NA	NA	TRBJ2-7	TGCGCCAGCAGCTTGCAGTCCCGGAGCTCCTACGAGCAGTACTTC	CASSLQSRSSYEQYF
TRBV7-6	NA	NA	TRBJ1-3	TGTGCCAGCAGCTTAGGTACAGGCTACTCTGGAAACACCATATATTTT	CASSLGTGYSGNTIYF
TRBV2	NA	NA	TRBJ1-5	TGTGCCAGCAGTGATGTGACAAGACAGCCCCAGCATTTT	CASSDVTRQPQHF
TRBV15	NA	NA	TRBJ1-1	TGTGCCACCAGCAGACAGGGGACTAATGAAGCTTTCTTT	CATSRQGTNEAFF
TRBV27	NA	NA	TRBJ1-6	TGTGCCAGCAGTTTTGTGCAAGGGAGTTCACCCCTCCACTTT	CASSFVQGSSPLHF
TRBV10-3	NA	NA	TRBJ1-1	TGTGCCATCAGTGAGGTTGGTAGGGGGGGCACTGAAGCTTTCTTT	CAISEVGRGGTEAFF
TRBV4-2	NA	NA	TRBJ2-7	TGTGCCAGCAGCCAAGACTGGCTAGCTAGGGTCGAGCAGTACTTC	CASSQDWLARVEQYF
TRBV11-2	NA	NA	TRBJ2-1	TGTGCCAGCAGCTTAGCGTCGGACTTGGATGAGCAGTTCTTC	CASSLASDLDEQFF
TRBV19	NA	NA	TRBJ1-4	TGTGCCAGTAGCCCAGGGACATCGGAAAAACTGTTTTTT	CASSPGTSEKLFF
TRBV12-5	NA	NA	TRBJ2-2	TGTGCTAGTGGTCCAACCAGGACAGCCCTCCGACACACCGGGGAGCTGTTTTTT	CASGPTRTALRHTGELFF
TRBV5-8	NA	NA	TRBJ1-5	TGTGCCAGCAGCTTCCGGGACACCAGCAATCAGCCCCAGCATTTT	CASSFRDTSNQPQHF
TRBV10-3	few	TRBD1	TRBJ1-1	TGTGCCATCAGTCCAACAGGGGTAACTGAAGCTTTCTTT	CAISPTGVTEAFF
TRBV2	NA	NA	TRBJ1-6	TGTGCCAGCAGTGAAGAGGGACTACTTAATTCACCCCTCCACTTT	CASSEEGLLNSPLHF
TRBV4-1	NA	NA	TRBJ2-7	TGCGCCAGCAGCCAAGATAGTCTGTCGAGGGAGCAGTACTTC	CASSQDSLSREQYF
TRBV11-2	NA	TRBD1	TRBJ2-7	TGTGCCAGCAGCCCCCTACGCAGGGGGAGCTCCTACGAGCAGTACTTC	CASSPLRRGSSYEQYF
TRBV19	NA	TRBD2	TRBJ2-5	TGTGCCAGTAGTACAATTTTACCTCAGGGAGGGCAAGAGACCCAGTACTTC	CASSTILPQGGQETQYF
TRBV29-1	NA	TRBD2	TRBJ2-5	TGCAGCGTTGGGGTCCTCGGGGGGGAGACCCAGTACTTC	CSVGVLGGETQYF
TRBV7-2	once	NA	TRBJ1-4	TGTGCCAGCAGCCCCCTTTTTCGGGAAAAACTGTTTTTT	CASSPLFREKLFF
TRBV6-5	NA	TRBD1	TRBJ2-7	TGTGCCAGCAGTTACTCGGGACAGGGGCTAACCTACGAGCAGTACTTC	CASSYSGQGLTYEQYF
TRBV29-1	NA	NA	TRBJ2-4	TGCAGCGTTGCTGGCCGGAGCAAAAACATTCAGTACTTC	CSVAGRSKNIQYF
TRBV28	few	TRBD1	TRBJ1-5	TGTGCCAGCAGGTCTAGAGGGACAGGCCTCAATCAGCCCCAGCATTTT	CASRSRGTGLNQPQHF
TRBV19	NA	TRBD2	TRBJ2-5	TGTGCCAGTAGTACCGACTGGGGGGGGACCCAGTACTTC	CASSTDWGGTQYF
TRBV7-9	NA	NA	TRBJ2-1	TGTGCCAGCAGCACCGACAGCTACAATGAGCAGTTCTTC	CASSTDSYNEQFF